This paragraph covers one T cell receptor (beta chain) sequence. The antigen is unknown. The data derive from a study of lymphopenia after photon versus proton radiotherapy. The protocol was immunoSEQ multiplex PCR, while the TCRdb copy is restricted to in-frame clones and leaves out a portion. The sample lists about 42,000 clones, around four fifths seen once, with around 25% in the top ten. The germline gives CDR1 LNHDA, CDR2 SQIVND (reference sequence). Trimming removed 6 bases at V and 0 bases at J, with 6 bases between. CDR3 length equals 13 residues. Broader study findings: Relative stability marked proton patients; photon patients lost diversity and naive cells.

The genes are TRBV19 and TRBJ1-5; no clear D. The source material was peripheral blood, sampled from a patient treated with proton-based radiotherapy. This clonotype originated in a woman aged 65 to 85 with pancreatic cancer. CDR3 in amino acids: CASRVDSNQPQHF. CDR3 DNA sequence: TGTGCCAGTAGAGTTGATAGCAATCAGCCCCAGCATTTT.